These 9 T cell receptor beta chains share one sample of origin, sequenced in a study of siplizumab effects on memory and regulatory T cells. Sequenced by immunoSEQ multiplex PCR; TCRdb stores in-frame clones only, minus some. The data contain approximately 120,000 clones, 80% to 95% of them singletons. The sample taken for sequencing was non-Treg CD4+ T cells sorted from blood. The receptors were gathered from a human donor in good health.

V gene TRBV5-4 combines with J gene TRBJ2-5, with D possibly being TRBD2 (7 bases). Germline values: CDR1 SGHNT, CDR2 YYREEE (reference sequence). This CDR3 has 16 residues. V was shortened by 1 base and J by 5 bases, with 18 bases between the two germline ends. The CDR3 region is CASSLPSGGGAETQYF. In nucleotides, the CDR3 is TGTGCCAGCAGCTTGCCGTCGGGGGGCGGGGCGGAGACCCAGTACTTC.

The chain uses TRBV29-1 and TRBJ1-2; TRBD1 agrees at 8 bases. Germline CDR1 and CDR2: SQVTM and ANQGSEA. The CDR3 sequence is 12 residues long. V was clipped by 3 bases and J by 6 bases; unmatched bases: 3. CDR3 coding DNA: TGCAGCGTTGAGGACAGGGTAAATGGCTACACCTTC. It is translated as CSVEDRVNGYTF.

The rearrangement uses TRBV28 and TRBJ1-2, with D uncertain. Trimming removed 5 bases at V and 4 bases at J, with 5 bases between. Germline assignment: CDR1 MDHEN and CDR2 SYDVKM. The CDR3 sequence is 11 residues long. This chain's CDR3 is CASSAIYGYTF. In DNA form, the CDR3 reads TGTGCCAGCAGTGCAATCTATGGCTACACCTTC.

This chain's CDR3 is CASASTDTQYF. The DNA for the CDR3 is TGTGCCTCAGCTAGCACAGATACGCAGTATTTT. The chain links TRBV30 to TRBJ2-3; no clear D gene. The V and J ends lost 7 bases and 0 bases respectively, with 5 bases between them. The V gene's germline CDR1 is GTSNPN and CDR2 SVGIG (reference sequence). The CDR3 contains 11 residues.

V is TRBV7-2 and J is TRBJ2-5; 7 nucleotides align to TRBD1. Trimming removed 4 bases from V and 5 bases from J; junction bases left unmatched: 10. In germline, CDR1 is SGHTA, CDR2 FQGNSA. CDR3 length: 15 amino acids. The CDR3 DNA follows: TGTGCCAGCAGCTCCCGACAGGGAAAGGGGGAGACCCAGTACTTC. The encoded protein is CASSSRQGKGETQYF.

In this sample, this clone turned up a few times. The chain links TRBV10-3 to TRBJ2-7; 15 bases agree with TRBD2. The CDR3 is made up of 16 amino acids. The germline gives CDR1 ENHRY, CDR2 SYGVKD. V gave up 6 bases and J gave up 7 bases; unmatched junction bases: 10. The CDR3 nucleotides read TGTGCCATCAGCGACCCCGGGACTAGCGGGGGGTCAGAGCAGTACTTC. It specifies CAISDPGTSGGSEQYF.

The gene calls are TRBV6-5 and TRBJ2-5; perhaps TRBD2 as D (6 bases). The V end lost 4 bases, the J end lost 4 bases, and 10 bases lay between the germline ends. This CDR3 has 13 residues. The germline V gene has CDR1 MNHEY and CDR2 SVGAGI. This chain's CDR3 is CASSSGLAETQYF. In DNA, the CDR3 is TGTGCCAGCAGTTCGGGACTCGCAGAGACCCAGTACTTC.

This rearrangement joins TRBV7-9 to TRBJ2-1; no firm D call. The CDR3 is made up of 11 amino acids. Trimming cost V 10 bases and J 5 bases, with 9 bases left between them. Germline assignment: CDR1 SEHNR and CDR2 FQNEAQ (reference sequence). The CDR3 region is CAKEQHNEQFF. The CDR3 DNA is TGTGCCAAGGAACAGCACAATGAGCAGTTCTTC. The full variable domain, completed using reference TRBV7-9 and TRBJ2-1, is DTGVSQNPRHKITKRGQNVTFRCDPISEHNRLYWYRQTLGQGPEFLTYFQNEAQLEKSRLLSDRFSAERPKGSFSTLEIQRTEQGDSAMYLCAKEQHNEQFFGPGTRLTVL.

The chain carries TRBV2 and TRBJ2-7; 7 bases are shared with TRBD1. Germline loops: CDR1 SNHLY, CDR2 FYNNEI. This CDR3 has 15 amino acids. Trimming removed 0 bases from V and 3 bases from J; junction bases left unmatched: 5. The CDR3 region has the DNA TGTGCCAGCAGTGAAGCTCCGACAGGGAACTACGAGCAGTACTTC. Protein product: CASSEAPTGNYEQYF. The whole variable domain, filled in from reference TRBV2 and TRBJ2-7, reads EPEVTQTPSHQVTQMGQEVILRCVPISNHLYFYWYRQILGQKVEFLVSFYNNEISEKSEIFDDQFSVERPDGSNFTLKIRSTKLEDSAMYFCASSEAPTGNYEQYFGPGTRLTVT.